Listed below are T cell receptor beta chains from one sample, sequenced in a study of immune evolution from preneoplasia to lung adenocarcinoma. Produced via immunoSEQ multiplex PCR; TCRdb's table is partial and in-frame only. Counted here are 7,600 or so clones, 79% occurring once; the ten biggest clones make up approximately 8%. The sequencing sample was made of FFPE adjacent normal lung tissue. These receptors were collected from a person between 60 and 80 years old with lung adenocarcinoma. Both conserved end residues are part of each CDR3. The order of the fields is CDR3 protein, V gene, J gene.

CDR3: CASYAGTAITNYGYTF
V: TRBV28
J: TRBJ1-2

CDR3: CASSEQGRSQETQYF
V: TRBV5-1
J: TRBJ2-5

CDR3: CASSFTIDFTYYNEQFF
V: TRBV11-1
J: TRBJ2-1

CDR3: CASSPRDSLLTDTQYF
V: TRBV7-9
J: TRBJ2-3

CDR3: CSVGGSSLNTEAFF
V: TRBV29-1
J: TRBJ1-1

CDR3: CAWTATGYGYTF
V: TRBV30
J: TRBJ1-2

CDR3: CASSSVGGYGYTF
V: TRBV7-6
J: TRBJ1-2

CDR3: CASSLSPDRVTYGYTF
V: TRBV5-1
J: TRBJ1-2

CDR3: CASSLGLADYEQYF
V: TRBV7-2
J: TRBJ2-7

CDR3: CASSIGTLNTEAFF
V: TRBV19
J: TRBJ1-1

CDR3: CASSFLDRINEKLFF
V: TRBV5-6
J: TRBJ1-4

CDR3: CASSLVGTSGRDTQYF
V: TRBV7-2
J: TRBJ2-3

CDR3: CASSQDGVTGTNTEAFF
V: TRBV4-2
J: TRBJ1-1

CDR3: CASSEADSGITDTQYF
V: TRBV9
J: TRBJ2-3

CDR3: CASSAGTGGGEQYF
V: TRBV9
J: TRBJ2-7

CDR3: CSVELGDGYTF
V: TRBV29-1
J: TRBJ1-2

CDR3: CASSPTYSNYGYTF
V: TRBV7-2
J: TRBJ1-2

CDR3: CASSLGGAEGAQYF
V: TRBV5-1
J: TRBJ2-3

CDR3: CASSQHPRQGAPTGELFF
V: TRBV23-1
J: TRBJ2-2

CDR3: CAWSVNTANQPQHF
V: TRBV30
J: TRBJ1-5

CDR3: CSVSPQGTANTEAFF
V: TRBV29-1
J: TRBJ1-1

CDR3: CASSRTSGGADTQYF
V: TRBV10-1
J: TRBJ2-3

CDR3: CASSLAGADTEAFF
V: TRBV6-6
J: TRBJ1-1

CDR3: CASSPLTGGPGELFF
V: TRBV18
J: TRBJ2-2

CDR3: CAIKGREPVNEQFF
V: TRBV10-3
J: TRBJ2-1

CDR3: CASSLGQGVYGYTF
V: TRBV7-9
J: TRBJ1-2

CDR3: CASSPRRAGGFTDTQYF
V: TRBV7-9
J: TRBJ2-3

CDR3: CASSNPYGSQPQHF
V: TRBV19
J: TRBJ1-5

CDR3: CASSPLVAGQGSYNEQFF
V: TRBV18
J: TRBJ2-1

CDR3: CASSLRTGEEAEAFF
V: TRBV7-9
J: TRBJ1-1

CDR3: CASSLRGFTYEQYF
V: TRBV11-2
J: TRBJ2-7

CDR3: CAISAGQGDSNQPQHF
V: TRBV10-3
J: TRBJ1-5

CDR3: CASSWDRNIQYF
V: TRBV5-1
J: TRBJ2-4

CDR3: CASSSTGGLNQPQHF
V: TRBV19
J: TRBJ1-5

CDR3: CASSATTGQIHNEQFF
V: TRBV5-1
J: TRBJ2-1

CDR3: CASSVGVGQYEQYF
V: TRBV9
J: TRBJ2-7

CDR3: CASSQAGGQNNYGYTF
V: TRBV4-2
J: TRBJ1-2

CDR3: CASSRTGGDGANVLTF
V: TRBV4-1
J: TRBJ2-6

CDR3: CASSKGEYQPQHF
V: TRBV19
J: TRBJ1-5

CDR3: CASSLDRGYTEAFF
V: TRBV6-6
J: TRBJ1-1

CDR3: CASNLGVQGSVTGELFF
V: TRBV5-1
J: TRBJ2-2

CDR3: CASSQDGNTIYF
V: TRBV4-2
J: TRBJ1-3

CDR3: CAISEWGLGHQETQYF
V: TRBV10-3
J: TRBJ2-5

CDR3: CASSDVTGYRPEAFF
V: TRBV6-1
J: TRBJ1-1

CDR3: CASSLASNEQYF
V: TRBV11-2
J: TRBJ2-7

CDR3: CASSVDGRNTEAFF
V: TRBV9
J: TRBJ1-1

CDR3: CASSHISGRGVYEQYF
V: TRBV11-2
J: TRBJ2-7

CDR3: CASSSQGEDGYTF
V: TRBV6-6
J: TRBJ1-2

CDR3: CASSLTLSGANVLTF
V: TRBV5-1
J: TRBJ2-6

CDR3: CASSVAGDPNEKLFF
V: TRBV9
J: TRBJ1-4

CDR3: CASSFGTERGNEQFF
V: TRBV27
J: TRBJ2-1

CDR3: CAARTGTYEQYF
V: TRBV10-3
J: TRBJ2-7

CDR3: CASSPDSSWGGYTF
V: TRBV11-2
J: TRBJ1-2

CDR3: CASRPFDNLGGELFF
V: TRBV28
J: TRBJ2-2